This T cell receptor (beta chain) was found in a study of T cell repertoires in cytomegalovirus infection. The overall study: Indicated by public TCR beta signatures were CMV infection and matching HLA type. The study, taken as a whole, reports: There were HLA-C-restricted CMV-specific TCR beta clonotypes dominating the ex vivo response.

The table lists this clonotype with a few counts. The antigen is not known. Using its own MiXCR run on the reads, TCRdb lists one record per CDR3 protein. Of about 500,000 distinct CDR3 sequences in the sample, 30% to 35% were seen once. The CDR3 totals 15 residues. Trimming left V 3 bases short and J 0 bases short, with 10 bases between. The specimen comprised cultured PBMCs, sampled from culture after CMV antigen stimulation. The chain links TRBV12-3 or TRBV12-4 to TRBJ2-3; a possible D gene is TRBD2 (5 bases). The TCR sequence derives from a human donor in good health (CMV status not recorded). Some clones in this sample may be carry-over from other donors' samples. The CDR3 bases are TGTGCCAGCAGTTTCCGAGAGGGAAGCACAGATACGCAGTATTTT. Amino acids: CASSFREGSTDTQYF.